The clone carrying this T cell receptor (beta chain) was detected many times. What it binds is not known. Described time point: baseline pretreatment blood. Stated treatment: 15 Gy SBRT to primary tumor, nephrectomy 4 weeks later. Clear cell pathology was present in this patient's renal cell carcinoma. Germline CDR1 MNHEY, CDR2 SMNVEV (reference sequence). This CDR3 region has 14 residues. After removal of 3 bases from V and 6 bases from J, the junction contained 7 bases not matched to a gene. Data came from immunoSEQ multiplex PCR; TCRdb stores just in-frame clones and leaves some out. The profile covers 130,000 to 150,000 clones, with roughly nine tenths appearing a single time and over 3.5% taken by the ten largest. This sample was included in a study of radiation and T cells in renal cell carcinoma. Study-wide findings and caveats: Top tumor clonotypes rose in blood 2 weeks post-radiation, then contracted.

The chain uses TRBV27 and TRBJ1-2; 7 bases are shared with TRBD1. The receptor was isolated from a woman between 65 and 79 years old with renal cell carcinoma. The material was blood, obtained from a patient whose treatment included radiotherapy and nephrectomy. The CDR3 here is CASSFSTGLDGYTF. Written as DNA, the CDR3 is TGTGCCAGCAGTTTTTCGACAGGGTTGGATGGCTACACCTTC.